A single sample gave rise to the 25 T cell receptor beta chains below, sequenced in a study of blood T cell repertoires in COVID-19. The method was immunoSEQ multiplex PCR; TCRdb's version includes in-frame clones alone and lacks a portion of them. Among 250,000 to 350,000 clones listed, over 85% were seen once. The specimen sequenced was PBMCs or T cells enriched from blood (not recorded which). The source of these receptors is a man between 60 and 70 years old who had recovered from COVID-19.

With respect to this clone: The sample has other DNA sequences that encode this CDR3 too. J is TRBJ2-1 and V is TRBV5-4; TRBD2 matches at 10 bases. Germline V gives CDR1 SGHNT, CDR2 YYREEE (reference sequence). The J segment lost 7 bases and the V segment lost 4 bases, leaving 11 bases of the junction unmatched. CDR3 length: 16 residues. Here the CDR3 DNA reads TGTGCCAGCAGCCTGGGGAGCGGGAGGGCCGGGAATGAGCAGTTCTTC. Encoded protein: CASSLGSGRAGNEQFF.

The chain recombines TRBV30 with TRBJ1-3; D gene unclear. The germline CDR1 and CDR2 sequences are GTSNPN and SVGIG (reference sequence). This CDR3 is 15 amino acids long. Trimming stripped 3 bases from V and 4 bases from J, with 16 bases between. The CDR3 bases are TGTGCCTGGAGCCTTGGGAGTAATACAGGAAACACCATATATTTT. Its protein is CAWSLGSNTGNTIYF.

This clone appeared a single time. The CDR3 region is CASSFRTGGNQPQHF. The CDR3 DNA reads TGTGCCAGCAGTTTCAGGACAGGGGGCAATCAGCCCCAGCATTTT. The V and J genes are TRBV27 and TRBJ1-5, with TRBD1 matching 9 bases. The CDR3 totals 15 residues. The V and J ends lost 3 bases and 2 bases, in that order; junction bases with no gene match: 2. CDR1 and CDR2 from the germline V gene are MNHEY and SMNVEV (reference sequence).

The J gene is TRBJ2-5, the V gene TRBV5-1; D unclear. CDR3 size: 12 residues. Germline assignment: CDR1 SGHRS and CDR2 YFSETQ. The V end was cut by 3 bases, the J end by 5 bases, with 8 bases between. In DNA form, the CDR3 reads TGCGCCAGCAGCTCCTTTGTGGAGACCCAGTACTTC. This sequence encodes CASSSFVETQYF. The full variable domain, rest sourced from reference TRBV5-1 and TRBJ2-5, is KAGVTQTPRYLIKTRGQQVTLSCSPISGHRSVSWYQQTPGQGLQFLFEYFSETQRNKGNFPGRFSGRQFSNSRSEMNVSTLELGDSALYLCASSSFVETQYFGPGTRLLVL.

The V call is TRBV3-1 (or the pseudogene TRBV3-2), the J call TRBJ2-7, with 9 positions matching TRBD1. Germline loops: CDR1 LGHDT, CDR2 YNNKEL (reference sequence). V trimming: 1 base; J trimming: 0 bases; junction bases outside the gene matches: 4. The length of the CDR3 is 16 residues. CDR3 loop: CASSQAGQGASYEQYF. The DNA of the CDR3 is TGTGCCAGCAGCCAAGCGGGACAGGGTGCCTCCTACGAGCAGTACTTC.

This clone was detected once. The J gene is TRBJ2-3, the V gene TRBV24-1, with D possibly being TRBD2 (6 bases). Per the germline V gene, CDR1 is KGHDR and CDR2 is SFDVKD. The V end lost 2 bases, the J end lost 1 base, and 12 bases lay between the germline ends. This CDR3 is 16 amino acids long. The CDR3 spells CATSDSAQRGTDTQYF. The CDR3 DNA reads as TGTGCCACCAGTGATTCTGCACAGCGGGGCACAGATACGCAGTATTTT.

The chain is built from TRBV30 and TRBJ1-3; TRBD1 agrees at 9 bases. This CDR3 is 13 amino acids long. Looked up from germline, CDR1 is GTSNPN and CDR2 is SVGIG (reference sequence). The ends lost 2 bases at V and 8 bases at J; junction bases unmatched: 4. The CDR3, as DNA: TGTGCCTGGAGTTCGGACAGGGGCCACACCATATATTTT. Its protein product is CAWSSDRGHTIYF.

The chain employs TRBV5-4 and TRBJ2-7, with 7 bases fitting TRBD1. The trim removed 5 bases at V and 4 bases at J, leaving 9 bases unmatched. The CDR3 is made up of 14 amino acids. Germline CDR1 is SGHNT and CDR2 is YYREEE (reference sequence). Here the CDR3 reads CASSTTRQGYEQYF. In nucleotides, the CDR3 is TGTGCCAGCAGTACTACCCGACAGGGATACGAGCAGTACTTC.

As concerns this clone: This specimen includes other DNA sequences encoding the same CDR3. This chain joins TRBV12-3 or TRBV12-4 and TRBJ1-1; D is uncertain. The V and J ends lost 5 bases and 5 bases respectively, with 6 bases between them. This CDR3 contains 11 residues. The CDR3 DNA reads as TGTGCCAGCAGTCGGGGTACTGAAGCTTTCTTT. It translates to CASSRGTEAFF.

The chain recombines TRBV9 with TRBJ2-2; 8 positions match TRBD2. The CDR3 sequence is 15 residues long. J lost 2 bases, V lost 1 base, and 1 base had no gene match. Germline assignment: CDR1 SGDLS and CDR2 YYNGEE. Here the CDR3 DNA reads TGTGCCAGCAGCGTAACTAGCGGAAACACCGGGGAGCTGTTTTTT. Translated, it gives CASSVTSGNTGELFF.

The genes are TRBV2 and TRBJ2-5, with TRBD2 identical over 12 bases. Germline-derived CDR1 and CDR2 are SNHLY and FYNNEI. The trim removed 6 bases at V and 6 bases at J, leaving 14 bases unmatched. CDR3 size: 17 residues. The CDR3 DNA is TGTGCCAGCAGCGGGGGTCTAGCGGGAGGGGGTGGCCAGACCCAGTACTTC. This gives the protein CASSGGLAGGGGQTQYF.

The J gene is TRBJ2-1, the V gene TRBV6-2 or TRBV6-3, with 9 bases that match TRBD2. The CDR3 runs to 16 residues. CDR1 is MNHEY and CDR2 is SVGEGT in the germline V gene. Unmatched junction bases numbered 10, after V lost 2 bases and J lost 8 bases. The CDR3 sequence: CASSYRPSGMRDEQFF. The CDR3, as DNA: TGTGCCAGCAGTTACAGGCCTAGCGGGATGAGGGATGAGCAGTTCTTC.

The chain links TRBV27 to TRBJ1-4; TRBD1 matches 11 bases. CDR1 and CDR2 from the germline V gene are MNHEY and SMNVEV (reference sequence). The CDR3 contains 14 residues. V was clipped by 2 bases and J by 8 bases; unmatched bases: 1. The CDR3 reads CASSLGTGGEKLFF. CDR3 coding DNA: TGTGCCAGCAGTTTAGGGACAGGGGGAGAAAAACTGTTTTTT.

The V and J genes are TRBV18 and TRBJ2-1, with D possibly being TRBD1 (6 bases). V was cut by 3 bases and J by 4 bases, with 7 bases left in between. The CDR3 has 13 amino acids. The V gene's germline CDR1 is KGHSH and CDR2 LQKENI. CDR3 DNA: TGTGCCAGCTCACCGAGGGGGTACAATGAGCAGTTCTTC. Amino acids: CASSPRGYNEQFF.

The chain couples TRBV7-2 to TRBJ2-5, with D possibly being TRBD1 (5 bases). CDR3 length: 15 amino acids. Per germline, CDR1 SGHTA and CDR2 FQGNSA. Deletions cut 4 bases from V and 1 base from J, with 13 bases between. The chain's CDR3 is CASSSQWGPQETQYF. In nucleotides, the CDR3 is TGTGCCAGCAGCTCTCAGTGGGGCCCCCAAGAGACCCAGTACTTC.

The chain employs TRBV12-2 and TRBJ2-1; the DNA was not used to check the table's D call, TRBD2. TRBV12-2 is shown as a pseudogene. The CDR3 is 21 amino acids. This CDR3 is CASRLANRSRDPPHTMNWQFF. Written as DNA, the CDR3 is TGTGCAAGTCGCTTAGCCAATCGATCTAGAGATCCCCCTCACACAATGAACTGGCAGTTCTTC.

The CDR3 loop reads CAISESETSGRYNEQFF. CDR3 bases: TGTGCCATCAGTGAGTCGGAGACTAGCGGGAGATACAATGAGCAGTTCTTC. V is TRBV10-3 and J is TRBJ2-1, with TRBD2 identical over 12 bases. Germline assignment: CDR1 ENHRY and CDR2 SYGVKD. The CDR3 has 17 residues. The junction had 4 bases not matched to a gene; V was cut back by 0 bases and J by 4 bases.

The chain combines TRBV10-3 with TRBJ2-3; 11 positions match TRBD2. V lost 0 bases, J lost 3 bases, and 8 bases stayed unmatched. CDR3 length equals 18 residues. Germline assignment: CDR1 ENHRY and CDR2 SYGVKD. In DNA, the CDR3 is TGTGCCATCAGTGAGTCGTCTCTAGCGGGGGGCGTAACAGATACGCAGTATTTT. Amino acids: CAISESSLAGGVTDTQYF.

As for this clone: One end of the junction varies from germline; a read error may be responsible. This rearrangement joins TRBV7-3 to TRBJ1-2, with TRBD1 matching 10 bases. The germline V gene has CDR1 SGHTA and CDR2 FQGTGA. The CDR3 is 14 residues long. CDR3 nucleotide sequence: TGTGCCAGCAGTCTCAACCCCGGGACAGGGGCTTTAGACTTC. This codes for CASSLNPGTGALDF.

The rearrangement joins TRBV7-3 to TRBJ2-1; 7 nucleotides agree with TRBD1. The V gene end was trimmed by 0 bases and the J gene end by 6 bases; junction bases not matched to a gene: 11. CDR3 length equals 17 residues. Per germline, CDR1 SGHTA and CDR2 FQGTGA. CDR3 bases: TGTGCCAGCAGCTTAACCGGGACAGACTTTTTGGGCAATGAGCAGTTCTTC. Protein: CASSLTGTDFLGNEQFF.

The chain combines TRBV7-9 with TRBJ2-5; 7 bases match TRBD2. The CDR3 covers 14 residues. Trimming took 4 bases from V and 7 from J; bases not matched to a gene: 9. From germline, CDR1 is SEHNR and CDR2 FQNEAQ (reference sequence). CDR3 sequence reads: CASSSRTRAGTQYF. The CDR3 region has the DNA TGTGCCAGCAGCTCGCGGACTAGAGCGGGGACCCAGTACTTC.

The CDR3 region is CASSPGSNTEAFF. CDR3 coding DNA: TGTGCCAGCAGCCCAGGGTCTAACACTGAAGCTTTCTTT. This chain connects TRBV3-1 (or the pseudogene TRBV3-2) to TRBJ1-1; D might be TRBD1 (5 bases). The CDR3 runs to 13 residues. The V gene's germline CDR1 is LGHDT and CDR2 YNNKEL (reference sequence). Trimming removed 4 bases from V and 2 bases from J, with 8 bases in between.

The CDR3 protein is CASRQRVDRAYGYTF. DNA for the CDR3: TGTGCCAGCAGACAGAGGGTTGACAGGGCTTATGGCTACACCTTC. J is TRBJ1-2 and V is TRBV6-5, with 7 bases aligning to TRBD1. The V segment lost 6 bases and the J segment 5 bases; nucleotides outside the gene matches: 12. The CDR3 totals 15 residues. Germline V gives CDR1 MNHEY, CDR2 SVGAGI.

V is TRBV2 and J is TRBJ1-1; D ambiguous. This CDR3 has 12 residues. V gave up 6 bases and J gave up 10 bases, with 15 bases separating them. CDR1 and CDR2 (germline): SNHLY, FYNNEI. CDR3 loop: CASRGEGPAAFF. CDR3 coding DNA: TGTGCCAGCAGGGGAGAAGGTCCCGCAGCTTTCTTT.

J is TRBJ1-5 and V is TRBV19; 8 bases align to TRBD1. The CDR3 covers 17 residues. Germline CDR1 is LNHDA and CDR2 is SQIVND (reference sequence). V dropped 5 bases and J dropped 2; count of bases not matched to a gene: 11. In DNA, the CDR3 is TGTGCCAGTAGTCGATTAGACAGGGGAATCGGCAATCAGCCCCAGCATTTT. This sequence encodes CASSRLDRGIGNQPQHF.